The table lists the clone carrying this T cell receptor beta chain with a count of one. Only in-frame clones appear in the TCRdb table, and some are missing; sequencing was by immunoSEQ multiplex PCR. The table has about 130,000 clones, roughly 87% seen once. These data belong to a study of blood T cell repertoires in COVID-19. Whole-study context: COVID-19 samples from acute and convalescent phases originated in the United States, Italy and Spain. PBMCs, B-cell-depleted T cells, or T cells were the source of the cDNA or gDNA that made up the material.

The CDR3 extends over 12 amino acids. Germline CDR1 and CDR2: SQVTM and ANQGSEA. V dropped 5 bases and J dropped 0 bases, with 4 bases sitting between them. The TCR was taken from a woman older than 75 with acute or convalescent COVID-19. The sequenced sample was peripheral blood. The V and J genes are TRBV29-1 and TRBJ1-4, with unresolved D. The CDR3 DNA reads TGCAGCGTTCGAGCAACTAATGAAAAACTGTTTTTT. Amino acid sequence: CSVRATNEKLFF.